This T cell receptor (beta chain) came from a study of blood T cell repertoires in COVID-19. The overall study: The United States, Italy and Spain were the sources of the acute and convalescent COVID-19 samples.

Sequenced by immunoSEQ multiplex PCR; TCRdb stores in-frame clones only, minus some. The data show 150,000 to 200,000 clones, with almost 80% seen just once and 17% held by the top ten. The source material was peripheral blood. This TCR was recovered from a man in his fifties or sixties with active or convalescent COVID-19.

This CDR3 is CATLGRGRENTEAFF. CDR3 in DNA: TGTGCCACCCTCGGGAGGGGGCGGGAGAACACTGAAGCTTTCTTT. The gene calls are TRBV19 and TRBJ1-1; TRBD1 matches 7 bases. Germline CDR1 is LNHDA and CDR2 is SQIVND (reference sequence). The CDR3 is made up of 15 amino acids. The ends lost 10 bases at V and 1 base at J; junction bases unmatched: 12.